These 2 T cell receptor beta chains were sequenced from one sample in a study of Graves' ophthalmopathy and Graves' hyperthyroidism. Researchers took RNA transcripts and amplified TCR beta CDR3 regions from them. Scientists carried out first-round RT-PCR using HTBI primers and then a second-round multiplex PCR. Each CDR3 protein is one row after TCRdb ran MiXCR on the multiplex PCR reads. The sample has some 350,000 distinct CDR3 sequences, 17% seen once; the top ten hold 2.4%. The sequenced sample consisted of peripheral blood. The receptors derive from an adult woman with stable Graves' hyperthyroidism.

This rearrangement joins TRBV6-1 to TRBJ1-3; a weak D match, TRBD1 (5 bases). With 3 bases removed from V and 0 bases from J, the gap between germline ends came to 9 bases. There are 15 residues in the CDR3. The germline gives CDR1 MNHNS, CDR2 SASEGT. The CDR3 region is CASSDPTDSGNTIYF. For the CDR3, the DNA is TGTGCCAGCAGTGACCCGACAGACTCTGGAAACACCATATATTTT.

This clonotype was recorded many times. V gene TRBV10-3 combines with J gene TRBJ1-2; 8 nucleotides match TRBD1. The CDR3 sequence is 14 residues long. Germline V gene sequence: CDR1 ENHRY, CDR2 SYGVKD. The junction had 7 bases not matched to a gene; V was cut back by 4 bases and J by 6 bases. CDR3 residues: CAISAPGTGHGYTF. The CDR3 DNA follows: TGTGCCATCAGTGCGCCCGGGACAGGCCATGGCTACACCTTC.